Reported below is one TCR beta chain. This receptor's antigen is unknown. There are no base qualities to consult, and no much larger clone falls within one base. The immunoSEQ Assay, a bias-controlled multiplex PCR, was used to amplify TCRbeta CDR3 regions from genomic DNA. In the paper's pipeline: Within the assay, amplification of reference gene primers was used to estimate how many nucleated cells each sample contained. Sequence reads were collapsed and filtered to measure the absolute abundance of every unique TCRbeta CDR3 rearrangement. For each sample, productive Simpson clonality was calculated as the square root of Simpson's diversity index across productive rearrangements. TCRdb retrieved this table from immuneACCESS and kept in-frame rearrangements only. Not all clones are present; in checked studies, unresolved V genes account for under half, and no reason is known for the remainder. V and J calls and clone size are given by that table; D and trimming were obtained from the DNA. Here the sample has fewer than 250,000 clones; about 91% occur a single time. The ten largest clonotypes hold about 4.8% of the sample.

The data stem from a study of blood T cell repertoires in COVID-19 (TCRdb year 2020). Study-wide context: Samples covering the acute and convalescent phases of COVID-19 were provided by collaborators in the United States, Italy and Spain. The material from the prospective study consisted of cDNA or gDNA derived from T cells, B-cell-depleted T cells, or PBMCs. Subjects who had been exposed to COVID-19, were actively infected with it, or had recovered from it provided the deeply sampled blood TCRbeta repertoires that made up the dataset. A freely available public database, intended as a resource for researchers studying the immune response to SARS-CoV-2, is where the repertoires were released. The samples were drawn from two sources: the first 160 participants of the ongoing ImmuneRACE study, and 1,200 or so subjects contributed by 6 global collaborators. Nearly every sample came with metadata listing a de-identified subject ID, COVID-19 status, age in years and sex. Where available, HLA class I and class II types were obtained from metadata supplied by the sample provider rather than from assay-based typing.

Collaborating institutions collected whole blood in K2EDTA tubes following their own protocols. Collaborator samples were shipped for TCRbeta analysis as frozen whole blood, isolated PBMCs, or DNA extracted from either sample type. From the cysteine through the phenylalanine, the CDR3 covers 14 amino acids. The only DNA kept is the CDR3, 42 bases in frame from the first base. The CDR1 and CDR2 encoded by the germline V gene are SGDLS and YYNGEE. V is shortened by 3 bases, J by 1 base, and the region joining them spans 10 bases. Study-wide conclusions, independent of this receptor: The amount of clinical and demographic metadata varied by source and participant and was provided uncurated.

The rearrangement combines TRBV9 with TRBJ1-1; the D gene cannot be named for sure. Material for sequencing was peripheral blood. This receptor was obtained from a woman aged 40 to 50 with acute or convalescent COVID-19. The bases read TGTGCCAGCAGCGCACAACAGAAGAACACTGAAGCTTTCTTT. Its protein product is CASSAQQKNTEAFF.